Included here is one TCR beta chain sequence, with context. Its target is not known. Authors' analysis steps: TCRs per sample had a median of roughly 96,000 and ranged from roughly 23,224 to 700,000. TCRdb re-derived calls from the RACE reads in MiXCR, one entry per CDR3 protein. The V and J calls, along with clone size, are taken from TCRdb and not from the paper's own processing. The data show about 77,000 distinct CDR3 sequences, around 9.3% seen once. The length of the CDR3 is 13 residues. Germline CDR1 SEHNR, CDR2 FQNEAQ (reference sequence). The V end was cut by 5 bases, the J end by 2 bases, with 9 bases between. This entry is derived from a study of human T cells and chemical hapten exposure. Study summary: Across samples, TCR yields varied, mostly owing to small differences in pooled library volumes. Overall study findings and caveats: TCRs at a frequency above 1 in 1000 stayed unchanged with DPC sensitization.

Specified time point: healthy volunteer bleed at 6 weeks. Total RNA was isolated from whole blood that had not been fractionated. Sequencing was performed on whole blood. The TCR originated in a female donor in good health. Some clones in this sample may be carry-over from other donors' samples. This chain joins TRBV7-9 and TRBJ1-2; weak D call: TRBD1 (6 bases). In DNA, the CDR3 is TGTGCCAGCAGCCTGGGGGCCAACTATGGCTACACCTTC. This translates into CASSLGANYGYTF.